The clone carrying this TCR beta chain has more than one count but fewer than ten. Its specificity is unknown. A much larger clonotype is one base distant, so this may be a read error. This record comes from a study of T-cell memory formation after mild COVID-19. Study findings and constraints: Some clones that responded turned up in pre-infection memory, which suggests that cross-reactive memory joined in.

Each CDR3 protein gets one entry after TCRdb re-called the 5' RACE reads with MiXCR. Among a few hundred thousand distinct CDR3 sequences listed, roughly 15% were seen once. V dropped 2 bases and J dropped 3; count of bases not matched to a gene: 11. The germline V gene encodes CDR1 SGHRS and CDR2 YFSETQ. The CDR3 loop spans 17 amino acids. The sequenced material came from PBMCs or a T cell subset sorted from them (not recorded which). V is TRBV5-1 and J is TRBJ2-3, with TRBD2 matching 8 bases. The clonotype originates from a man aged 18 to 29 who had mild COVID-19 (a few samples of this study predate the infection). Cell type and time point are not known. The CDR3 protein is CASSFSCAGGNTDTQYF. The CDR3 region has the DNA TGCGCCAGCAGCTTCTCCTGTGCGGGGGGAAATACAGATACGCAGTATTTT.